One sample yielded the 25 T cell receptor beta chains listed below, sequenced in a study of blood T cell repertoires in COVID-19. Measured with immunoSEQ multiplex PCR; TCRdb has only the in-frame clones, and not every one. The table records roughly 300,000 clones, 70% to 90% of them present only once. The sequenced sample was PBMCs or T cells enriched from blood (not recorded which). The receptors shown here come from a woman aged 25 to 39 who had recovered from COVID-19.

The chain has TRBV13 and TRBJ1-2; D not resolved. The V gene's germline CDR1 is PRHDT and CDR2 FYEKMQ (reference sequence). Trimming took 7 bases from V and 6 from J, leaving 6 bases between them. The CDR3 is 10 residues long. In DNA, the CDR3 is TGTGCCAGCACCCTAGATGGCTACACCTTC. It encodes CASTLDGYTF.

This chain joins TRBV27 and TRBJ1-5; 12 nucleotides align to TRBD1. CDR1 and CDR2 (germline): MNHEY, SMNVEV (reference sequence). The CDR3 spans 18 residues. V trimming: 5 bases; J trimming: 2 bases; junction bases outside the gene matches: 10. CDR3 bases: TGTGCCAGCAGTCCCCGGGACAGGGGGCGCGTTGGCAATCAGCCCCAGCATTTT. Translated: CASSPRDRGRVGNQPQHF.

The chain couples TRBV19 to TRBJ2-4; 9 bases match TRBD2. V trimming: 7 bases; J trimming: 4 bases; junction bases outside the gene matches: 11. Germline V gene lookup returns CDR1 LNHDA and CDR2 SQIVND (reference sequence). The CDR3 sequence is 16 residues long. The CDR3 nucleotides are TGTGCCAGTACCCAATACCCCCTAGCGGGGAAAAACATTCAGTACTTC. This gives the protein CASTQYPLAGKNIQYF. Full variable domain (rest looked up from reference TRBV19 and TRBJ2-4): DGGITQSPKYLFRKEGQNVTLSCEQNLNHDAMYWYRQDPGQGLRLIYYSQIVNDFQKGDIAEGYSVSREKKESFPLTVTSAQKNPTAFYLCASTQYPLAGKNIQYFGAGTRLSVL.

The gene calls are TRBV15 and TRBJ1-5; 10 nucleotides align to TRBD1. Germline assignment: CDR1 LNHNV and CDR2 YYDKDF (reference sequence). There are 15 residues in the CDR3. J lost 7 bases, V lost 4 bases, and 7 bases had no gene match. The CDR3 DNA follows: TGTGCCACCAGCACGCCGACAGGGGGCGGACAGCCCCAGCATTTT. Its protein product is CATSTPTGGGQPQHF. The variable domain in full, completed from reference TRBV15 and TRBJ1-5, reads DAMVIQNPRYQVTQFGKPVTLSCSQTLNHNVMYWYQQKSSQAPKLLFHYYDKDFNNEADTPDNFQSRRPNTSFCFLDIRSPGLGDTAMYLCATSTPTGGGQPQHFGDGTRLSIL.

The chain carries TRBV7-8 and TRBJ1-1; possibly TRBD1 for D (5 bases). CDR3 length: 15 amino acids. Trimming left V 1 base short and J 0 bases short, with 9 bases between. Germline CDR1 is SGHVS and CDR2 is FQNEAQ. The CDR3 loop is CASSLDVGVNTEAFF. The CDR3 coding sequence is TGTGCCAGCAGCTTAGATGTAGGGGTGAACACTGAAGCTTTCTTT.

Only one count was recorded for this clone. This chain uses TRBV29-1 with TRBJ1-2; 8 bases map to TRBD1. Losses at the gene ends were 4 bases for V and 4 bases for J; bases not matched to a gene: 2. CDR1 is SQVTM, CDR2 ANQGSEA, per germline. The CDR3 length is 12 residues. CDR3 nucleotide sequence: TGCAGCGTTGGTGGACAGGGCTATGGCTACACCTTC. Protein product: CSVGGQGYGYTF.

The chain couples TRBV6-5 to TRBJ2-7, with a tentative D call TRBD1 (6 bases). Trimming cost V 6 bases and J 3 bases, with 15 bases left between them. The germline V gene has CDR1 MNHEY and CDR2 SVGAGI. The CDR3 covers 14 residues. The CDR3 coding sequence is TGTGCCAGCAGCTGGGGCAGGGGAAGCTACGAGCAGTACTTC. Translating gives CASSWGRGSYEQYF.

This chain connects TRBV30 to TRBJ2-3, with TRBD2 matching 7 bases. There are 11 residues in the CDR3. Germline V CDR1 and CDR2: GTSNPN, SVGIG (reference sequence). The trim removed 3 bases at V and 8 bases at J, leaving 2 bases unmatched. In DNA, the CDR3 is TGTGCCTGGAGGGGGGGGAGTACGCAGTATTTT. It codes for CAWRGGSTQYF.

This clone was observed once. This chain links TRBV6-5 with TRBJ1-1, with 9 bases that match TRBD1. The CDR3 covers 14 residues. The V gene end was trimmed by 5 bases and the J gene end by 5 bases; junction bases not matched to a gene: 6. Germline CDR1 and CDR2: MNHEY and SVGAGI. The CDR3 is CASSQDRGKTEAFF. The CDR3 bases are TGTGCCAGCAGTCAGGACAGGGGCAAGACTGAAGCTTTCTTT.

The chain couples TRBV6-5 to TRBJ2-7; 9 bases are shared with TRBD1. From germline, CDR1 is MNHEY and CDR2 SVGAGI. This CDR3 comprises 14 residues. The V and J ends lost 6 bases and 4 bases, in that order; junction bases with no gene match: 7. The CDR3 DNA reads TGTGCCAGCAGGACCGGGACAGGGAAGTACGAGCAGTACTTC. This codes for CASRTGTGKYEQYF.

CDR3 protein: CASSPPNRDRDEKLFF. The CDR3, as DNA: TGTGCCAGCAGCCCCCCCAACCGGGACAGGGATGAAAAACTGTTTTTT. The J gene is TRBJ1-4, the V gene TRBV7-9; 9 bases fit TRBD1. With 5 bases clipped from V and 6 bases from J, the junction kept 10 bases outside the gene matches. Per the germline V gene, CDR1 is SEHNR and CDR2 is FQNEAQ (reference sequence). The CDR3 is 16 residues long.

This chain connects TRBV4-1 to TRBJ1-5; TRBD1 agrees at 7 bases. CDR1 MGHRA and CDR2 YSYEKL come from the germline V gene. V lost 3 bases to trimming and J lost 7 bases; unmatched junction nucleotides: 12. The CDR3 length is 16 residues. The CDR3 DNA follows: TGCGCCAGCAGCCACGCAACAGGGGTCGAACGCCAGCCCCAGCATTTT. Amino acid sequence: CASSHATGVERQPQHF.

This sequence joins TRBV19 and TRBJ2-7; D remains ambiguous. The CDR3 is 15 residues long. The germline V and J ends were trimmed by 3 bases and 0 bases, with 12 bases remaining between them. Per the germline V gene, CDR1 is LNHDA and CDR2 is SQIVND (reference sequence). This chain's CDR3 is CASSMMASLSYEQYF. CDR3 sequence (DNA): TGTGCCAGTAGTATGATGGCCAGTCTCTCCTACGAGCAGTACTTC.

This chain links TRBV9 with TRBJ2-3; 7 bases are shared with TRBD2. The germline gives CDR1 SGDLS, CDR2 YYNGEE. The CDR3 loop spans 16 amino acids. Unmatched junction bases numbered 7, after V lost 3 bases and J lost 0 bases. CDR3 bases: TGTGCCAGCAGCGCCCTCGGGGGGTCGAGCACAGATACGCAGTATTTT. Protein sequence: CASSALGGSSTDTQYF.

The V call is TRBV30, the J call TRBJ2-2; TRBD1 matches 7 bases. CDR3 length: 12 amino acids. Losses at the gene ends were 5 bases for V and 7 bases for J; bases not matched to a gene: 4. The germline V gene encodes CDR1 GTSNPN and CDR2 SVGIG (reference sequence). The CDR3 DNA is TGTGCCTGGGGACAGGTTGGCGGGGAGCTGTTTTTT. Encoded protein: CAWGQVGGELFF. Full variable domain (outside the CDR3, taken from reference TRBV30 and TRBJ2-2): SQTIHQWPATLVQPVGSPLSLECTVEGTSNPNLYWYRQAAGRGLQLLFYSVGIGQISSEVPQNLSASRPQDRQFILSSKKLLLSDSGFYLCAWGQVGGELFFGEGSRLTVL.

The V gene is TRBV4-1, the J gene TRBJ1-2, with 8 bases matching TRBD1. Germline V gene data show CDR1 as MGHRA and CDR2 as YSYEKL. The length of the CDR3 is 17 residues. The V gene end was trimmed by 1 base and the J gene end by 2 bases; junction bases not matched to a gene: 9. Here the CDR3 reads CASSQVLPRQGNYGYTF. The CDR3 region has the DNA TGCGCCAGCAGCCAAGTCCTCCCCAGACAGGGGAACTATGGCTACACCTTC.

This clone has only a few counts. CDR3 nucleotides: TGTGCCAGCAGCTTGACCCTGACGGGAAATTCACCCCTCCACTTT. This translates into CASSLTLTGNSPLHF. The V gene is TRBV5-4, the J gene TRBJ1-6; no clear D. CDR1 is SGHNT, CDR2 YYREEE, per germline (reference sequence). Trimming removed 1 base at V and 7 bases at J, with 12 bases between. CDR3 length equals 15 residues.

This chain joins TRBV7-2 and TRBJ2-1; 14 bases align to TRBD2. The junction had 9 bases not matched to a gene; V was cut back by 5 bases and J by 9 bases. Per germline, CDR1 SGHTA and CDR2 FQGNSA. The CDR3 is made up of 16 amino acids. CDR3 bases: TGTGCCAGCAGCAAAGGACTAGCGGGGGGCACGGGTGAGCAGTTCTTC. Amino acid sequence: CASSKGLAGGTGEQFF.

Written as DNA, the CDR3 is TGTGCCAGCACCACATCCTATAATTCACCCCTCCACTTT. Translated: CASTTSYNSPLHF. This rearrangement joins TRBV5-4 to TRBJ1-6; no definite D call. The V end lost 6 bases, the J end lost 1 base, and 5 bases lay between the germline ends. Germline loops: CDR1 SGHNT, CDR2 YYREEE (reference sequence). This CDR3 is 13 amino acids long.

The V gene is TRBV19, the J gene TRBJ1-5; D might be TRBD1 (5 bases). This CDR3 is 14 amino acids long. Germline V gene sequence: CDR1 LNHDA, CDR2 SQIVND (reference sequence). V lost 4 bases, J lost 5 bases, and 12 bases lay in between. CDR3 in amino acids: CASSRAGTDQPQHF. The CDR3 DNA sequence: TGTGCCAGTAGTAGGGCGGGGACGGATCAGCCCCAGCATTTT.

This sequence joins TRBV5-6 and TRBJ2-2, with D perhaps matching TRBD1 (6 bases). Trimming left V 4 bases short and J 5 bases short, with 12 bases between. The CDR3 spans 14 residues. CDR1 SGHDT and CDR2 YYEEEE come from the germline V gene. The CDR3 coding sequence is TGTGCCAGCAGCCGAGAAACAGGGACCGGGGAGCTGTTTTTT. This gives the protein CASSRETGTGELFF.

The rearrangement links TRBV5-1 to TRBJ1-3, with TRBD1 matching over 8 bases. The CDR3 sequence is 14 residues long. Germline V gene data show CDR1 as SGHRS and CDR2 as YFSETQ. The ends lost 4 bases at V and 4 bases at J; junction bases unmatched: 4. CDR3: CASSERDRGNTIYF. The CDR3 DNA reads as TGCGCCAGCAGCGAACGGGACAGGGGAAACACCATATATTTT.

The genes are TRBV7-2 and TRBJ2-2; 12 bases agree with TRBD2. With V trimmed by 4 bases and J by 5 bases, 5 bases remained unmatched. Germline V gives CDR1 SGHTA, CDR2 FQGNSA. The CDR3 runs 16 residues. The CDR3 protein is CASSSLAGGRTGELFF. CDR3 nucleotide sequence: TGTGCCAGCAGCTCCCTAGCGGGGGGGAGGACCGGGGAGCTGTTTTTT.

CDR3 in DNA: TGTGCCAGCCGCTGGCAGGGTGAAGAGACCCAGTACTTC. It encodes CASRWQGEETQYF. V is TRBV6-5 and J is TRBJ2-5; TRBD1 is a possible D gene (5 bases). The CDR3 runs 13 residues. The germline V gene encodes CDR1 MNHEY and CDR2 SVGAGI. Between the trimmed V and J ends, which lost 8 bases and 3 bases, there was a span of 13 bases.

The chain carries TRBV11-2 and TRBJ2-7; D is perhaps TRBD2 (5 bases). Germline V gives CDR1 SGHAT, CDR2 FQNNGV. The V end lost 2 bases, the J end lost 2 bases, and 19 bases lay between the germline ends. This CDR3 comprises 17 residues. The CDR3, as DNA: TGTGCCAGCAGCTTAAATATCCGGACTCCGAACGCCTACGAGCAGTACTTC. Translated: CASSLNIRTPNAYEQYF.